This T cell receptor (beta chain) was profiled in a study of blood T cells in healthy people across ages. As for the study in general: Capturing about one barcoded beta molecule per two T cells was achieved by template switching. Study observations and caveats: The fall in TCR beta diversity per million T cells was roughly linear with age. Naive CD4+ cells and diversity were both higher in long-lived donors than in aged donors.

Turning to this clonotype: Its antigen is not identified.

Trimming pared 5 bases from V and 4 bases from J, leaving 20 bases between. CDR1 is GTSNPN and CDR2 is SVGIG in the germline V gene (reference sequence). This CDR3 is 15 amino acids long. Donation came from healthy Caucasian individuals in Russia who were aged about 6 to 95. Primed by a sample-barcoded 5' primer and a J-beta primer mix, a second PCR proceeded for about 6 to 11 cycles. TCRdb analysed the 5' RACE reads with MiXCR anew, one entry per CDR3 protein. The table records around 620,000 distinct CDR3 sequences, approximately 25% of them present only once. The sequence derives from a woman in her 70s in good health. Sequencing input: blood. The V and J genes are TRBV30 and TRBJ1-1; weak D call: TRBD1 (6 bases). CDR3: CAWQLGMRGGTEAFF. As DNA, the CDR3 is TGTGCCTGGCAACTGGGGATGAGGGGGGGCACTGAAGCTTTCTTT.